Listed below are T cell receptor beta chains from one sample, sequenced in a study of Graves' ophthalmopathy and Graves' hyperthyroidism. TCRdb re-derived calls from the multiplex PCR reads in MiXCR, one entry per CDR3 protein. The repertoire includes about 400,000 distinct CDR3 sequences, about 17% of them detected once, and around 1.4% sits in the top ten. The sample comprised peripheral blood. The receptors derive from a woman under 30 with Graves' ophthalmopathy. Both conserved end residues are part of each CDR3. A D gene is named only where the DNA matches it firmly. The size entry is marked missing in some rows and otherwise reads once, few, many or a size class.

CDR3 length,J gene,D gene,V gene,clone size,CDR3 DNA,CDR3 protein
16,TRBJ1-1,TRBD1,TRBV6-2/TRBV6-3,many,TGTGCCAGCAGTTACTCGATGGCCAGGGGGGGGACTGAAGCTTTCTTT,CASSYSMARGGTEAFF
14,TRBJ1-1,NA,TRBV11-1,many,TGTGCCAGCAGCTATACACAGGGTGGTACTGAAGCTTTCTTT,CASSYTQGGTEAFF
14,TRBJ1-6,NA,TRBV28,many,TGTGCCAGCAGTTTATTACAGGGAGAGTCACCCCTCCACTTT,CASSLLQGESPLHF
14,TRBJ1-2,TRBD1,TRBV18,many,TGTGCCAGCAGCCCGGGACAGGGGGACTATGGCTACACCTTC,CASSPGQGDYGYTF
15,TRBJ2-7,NA,TRBV6-6,many,TGTGCCAGCAGGTTTAACGGCGGGATTTCCTACGAGCAGTACTTC,CASRFNGGISYEQYF
14,TRBJ1-3,NA,TRBV12-3/TRBV12-4,many,TGTGCCAGCATATTGAGGGGCGAAGGAAACACCATATATTTT,CASILRGEGNTIYF
16,TRBJ2-7,TRBD2,TRBV6-2/TRBV6-3,many,TGTGCCAGCAGTTACCCCGCTAGCGGGAGGGCCGGAGAGCAGTACTTC,CASSYPASGRAGEQYF
14,TRBJ2-5,NA,TRBV11-2,NA,TGTGCCAGCAGCTTAGAGGGAGCGGTGAAGACCCAGTACTTC,CASSLEGAVKTQYF
12,TRBJ2-7,TRBD1,TRBV2,many,TGTGCCAGCAGTGCGACAGGGGGTGAGCAGTACTTC,CASSATGGEQYF
14,TRBJ1-1,NA,TRBV9,many,TGTGCCAGCAGCGTAGGGGCCGGGGGCGCTGAAGCTTTCTTT,CASSVGAGGAEAFF
14,TRBJ1-5,NA,TRBV20-1,many,TGCAGTGCTAGAGCTCACAGGGAGCATCAGCCCCAGCATTTT,CSARAHREHQPQHF
13,TRBJ2-4,TRBD2,TRBV18,many,TGTGCCAGCTCACCGGGACTAGGGAACATTCAGTACTTC,CASSPGLGNIQYF
18,TRBJ2-1,TRBD2,TRBV12-3/TRBV12-4,NA,TGTGCCAGCGGCTCCGGTGTGACTAGCGGGAGGTGGAACAATGAGCAGTTCTTC,CASGSGVTSGRWNNEQFF
13,TRBJ2-2,NA,TRBV6-2/TRBV6-3,many,TGTGCCAGCAGTTACTCGATAGTAGGGGAGCTGTTTTTT,CASSYSIVGELFF
13,TRBJ1-1,NA,TRBV11-2,many,TGTGCCAGCAGCTCCCTTAAGACCTTAAAGGCTTTCTTT,CASSSLKTLKAFF
14,TRBJ2-7,NA,TRBV5-4,many,TGTGCCAGCAGCTTATGGGGTAACTCCTACGAGCAGTACTTC,CASSLWGNSYEQYF
9,TRBJ1-1,NA,TRBV6-1,many,TGTGCCCATGGGGCTGAAGCTTTCTTT,CAHGAEAFF
16,TRBJ1-5,NA,TRBV12-3/TRBV12-4,many,TGTGCCAGCAGTTCCCTGTCAGGGTGGGTCAATCAGCCCCAGCATTTT,CASSSLSGWVNQPQHF
13,TRBJ1-1,NA,TRBV30,many,TGTGCCTGGAGTGGCAGGATGAACACTGAAGCTTTCTTT,CAWSGRMNTEAFF
15,TRBJ1-2,NA,TRBV25-1,many,TGTGCCAGCAGCCCCGCAGGTGTACAGTTCCACGGCTACACCTTC,CASSPAGVQFHGYTF
16,TRBJ1-5,NA,TRBV27,many,TGTGCCAGCGGCCCCGGACAGTTGGATAGCAATCAGCCCCAGCATTTT,CASGPGQLDSNQPQHF
15,TRBJ2-7,TRBD1,TRBV6-2/TRBV6-3,many,TGTGCCAGCAGCACCGGGACAGGGGGTATGGGCGAGCAGTACTTC,CASSTGTGGMGEQYF
15,TRBJ2-7,TRBD2,TRBV11-2,many,TGTGCCAGCAGCTTAGATCAGACTAGCTACTACGAGCAGTACTTC,CASSLDQTSYYEQYF
14,TRBJ1-3,NA,TRBV19,many,TGTGCCAGTAGGGAGGTGTCCTCTGGAAACACCATATATTTT,CASREVSSGNTIYF
13,TRBJ2-5,NA,TRBV27,NA,TGTGCCAGCAGAGAGAGGACACCGAAGACCCAGTACTTC,CASRERTPKTQYF
17,TRBJ2-2,TRBD2,TRBV20-1,NA,TGCAGTGCTAGAGATCCGGGCGGGAGGGTGGACACCGGGGAGCTGTTTTTT,CSARDPGGRVDTGELFF
15,TRBJ2-2,NA,TRBV7-8,many,TGTGCCAGCAGCTTAGGGCTTGCGAACACCGGGGAGCTGTTTTTT,CASSLGLANTGELFF
14,TRBJ1-1,NA,TRBV4-1,NA,TGCGCCAGCAGCCAAGACAGGGGAATGACTGAAGCTTTCTTT,CASSQDRGMTEAFF
13,TRBJ2-5,NA,TRBV11-2,NA,TGTGCCAGCAGTCGACACAGAACTGAGACCCAGTACTTC,CASSRHRTETQYF
14,TRBJ2-7,NA,TRBV5-1,many,TGCGCCAGCAGCTTGGAGGACACCTCCTACGAGCAGTACTTC,CASSLEDTSYEQYF
15,TRBJ2-2,TRBD1,TRBV6-1,many,TGTGCCAGCAGTGAATTGACAGGGGGCGCCGGGGAGCTGTTTTTT,CASSELTGGAGELFF
11,TRBJ1-2,NA,TRBV29-1,many,TGCAGCGTTGAGGCCGTTTATGGCTACACCTTC,CSVEAVYGYTF
18,TRBJ2-2,TRBD2,TRBV7-6,many,TGTGCCAGCAGCTTTCCCTCGGTGGGAGGGCCGGACACCGGGGAGCTGTTTTTT,CASSFPSVGGPDTGELFF
13,TRBJ2-2,NA,TRBV7-3,many,TGTGCCAGCAGCTTAACGTTTTCCGGGGAGCTGTTTTTT,CASSLTFSGELFF
17,TRBJ2-7,TRBD1,TRBV6-2/TRBV6-3,many,TGTGCCAGCAGTTATTCGCTTCCGGGACAGCTAACCTACGAGCAGTACTTC,CASSYSLPGQLTYEQYF
16,TRBJ1-5,TRBD1,TRBV27,many,TGTGCCAGCAGTTTATCCGTTACAGGGGGGAATCAGCCCCAGCATTTT,CASSLSVTGGNQPQHF
11,TRBJ2-7,TRBD1,TRBV29-1,NA,TGCAGCGCAAGACAGGGACCCGAGCAGTACTTC,CSARQGPEQYF
17,TRBJ2-5,TRBD2,TRBV11-2,many,TGTGCCAGCAGACCAATCGGGGCGGGGGGATATCGGGAGACCCAGTACTTC,CASRPIGAGGYRETQYF
15,TRBJ1-2,NA,TRBV3-1,NA,TGTGCCAGCAGCCAAGCCCGCGGGGGGCAGGAGGGCTACACCTTC,CASSQARGGQEGYTF